A single T cell receptor beta chain is shown here with its context. What this receptor recognizes is not known. No base qualities exist here, and no much larger clone lies one base off it. This record comes from a study of shared clonotypes between healthy human individuals (dated by TCRdb to the early 2020s). With regard to the full study: A couple of women and a few men aged 18 to 49 years were included in the cohort. For each donor, CD4 naive and CD4 memory were each given three plates, CD8 naive was given two plates, and CD8 memory was given one plate. To estimate repertoire size and how much clonotypes are shared between individuals, the study performed deep sequencing of blood TCR repertoires from roughly five healthy adults. To increase sequencing depth and limit assay-specific biases, different laboratories used diverse techniques to prepare libraries and sequence TCR repertoires. Per donor, leukapheresis produced somewhere between about 0.85 and 8.9 billion PBMCs. What the study reported, not specific to this receptor: Even with the large sequencing depth, rarefaction of the sorted-subset datasets indicated that sequencing was incomplete. Across a handful of donors, approximately 4.6% of naive CD4, roughly 3.4% of naive CD8, approximately 2.5% of memory CD4, and approximately 0.4% of memory CD8 clonotypes were shared. Naive subsets generally had larger estimated clonotype richness than memory subsets did. Sampling was restricted to blood, and TCR repertoires in tissues likely differ from the TCR repertoires found in blood. Compared with non-shared clonotypes, the clonotypes found in all four sorted-subset donors had higher generation probabilities. Based on pairwise subsampling, the degree of clonotype sharing among donors was expected to be affected by sequencing depth. The small number of donors limited the genetic and exposure-history diversity represented.

Healthy HIV-negative adults with no recently reported acute infections or vaccinations were included as donors. Only Caucasian adults living in Nashville, Tennessee, USA were represented among the donors. CD8 memory samples combined magnetically selected CD45RO+ cells with CCR7-negative CD45RA+ effector memory (TemRA) cells. Blood was collected by leukapheresis, and PBMCs were isolated by Ficoll-Histopaque density gradient centrifugation and then cryopreserved in liquid nitrogen vapor phase. Purity and quantity of every magnetically sorted T cell population were checked by analytical flow cytometry. Each sorted fraction had its genomic DNA isolated and then quantified by UV absorbance on a Nanodrop 2000c. From a lookup of the germline V gene, CDR1 and CDR2 are SGHVS and FNYEAQ. V has 5 bases trimmed and J has 7 bases trimmed; junction bases matching no gene number 14. The CDR3 goes from the cysteine to the phenylalanine over 16 residues. Kept here is only the CDR3 DNA, which spans 48 bases and is read in frame from base 1.

Using the deep immunoSEQ assay, multiplex PCR amplified TCR CDR3 regions from genomic DNA. For each cell subset, the extracted genomic DNA was distributed evenly across all wells of several immunoSEQ 96-well plates, and each plate served as one replicate. Each replicate PCR for sorted subsets received about 210 ng genomic DNA, equal to roughly 30,000 T cell genomes. Purified libraries were quantified with a Qubit 3.0 fluorometer, sized on a Bioanalyzer 2100, and re-quantified with the KAPA Library Quantification kit. Each immunoSEQ 96-well plate was sequenced on its own single-read 150-cycle Illumina NextSeq 550 flow cell. The original pipeline was this. Because the immunoSEQ output included only junctional sequences and no quality scores, the filtering could not be the same as the filtering used for full-length reads. Sequences were annotated with PyIR, a Python wrapper for IgBLAST v1.9, using IMGT germline references to assign V/J genes and CDR3. Reads with weak V/J assignments (E-value above 1e-6), missing CDR3, stop codons, out-of-frame junctions, or ambiguous translated residues were removed. V3J clonotypes were defined as sequences sharing an identical inferred V gene, J gene, and CDR3 amino acid sequence. Percentage overlap between repertoires was computed as shared unique clonotypes divided by the size of the smaller repertoire. RTK rarefaction, the Chao1 estimator, and Recon v2.1 estimates of unobserved clonotypes were used to assess repertoire richness. Generation probabilities for all TCRbeta clonotypes obtained by the gDNA method from a handful of donors were computed using OLGA. The clones in this table, taken by TCRdb from immuneACCESS, are in-frame only. Not every clone is retained; where verified, under half of the shortfall comes from an unresolved V gene, and the cause of the rest is unknown. V and J calls and clone size follow that table, whereas D and trimming were derived from the DNA. For this sample the table gives around 120,000 clones, of which approximately 65% were detected only once. More than 20% of the sample rests with the top ten.

This receptor was obtained from a woman under 40 in good health. The sequenced material came from memory CD8+ T cells sorted from blood. The sample's cell subset or site label, decoded: CD45RO+ cells pooled with CCR7-negative TemRA cells. Recombination linked TRBV7-6 to TRBJ2-3; the central 8 bases match TRBD2. DNA sequence: TGTGCCAGCAGCCCCTTAGCGGGAACATTAGGGAATACGCAGTATTTT. This yields the protein CASSPLAGTLGNTQYF. The full variable domain, with segments outside the CDR3 supplied by the reference TRBV7-6 and TRBJ2-3 proteins, appears as GAGVSQSPRYKVTKRGQDVALRCDPISGHVSLYWYRQALGQGPEFLTYFNYEAQQDKSGLPNDRFSAERPEGSISTLTIQRTEQRDSAMYRCASSPLAGTLGNTQYFGPGTRLTVL.